This T cell receptor (beta chain) comes out of a study of cytomegalovirus exposure and HLA in healthy donors. The CDR3 length is 16 residues. The germline CDR1 and CDR2 sequences are SGHRS and YFSETQ. The V end lost 4 bases, the J end lost 5 bases, and 18 bases lay between the germline ends. Researchers ran the PCR with 60 Vbeta and 13 Jbeta primers. TCRdb's copy holds only in-frame clones and misses some; the assay was immunoSEQ multiplex PCR. Among under 200,000 clones, approximately 84% were seen once, and the ten largest hold about 5.6%. Study-level results: The classifier, whose performance was assessed in both the original and validation cohorts, reportedly diagnosed cytomegalovirus status with high specificity and sensitivity. In a later analysis, several top co-occurrence clusters appeared linked to parvovirus B19, influenza, CMV and Epstein-Barr virus.

These donors, healthy bone marrow donors, were studied. Details on this clone: Antigen unknown.

The receptor's source is a woman aged 25 to 39 in good health and CMV-seropositive. The source material was PBMCs. V is TRBV5-1 and J is TRBJ2-2; D is possibly TRBD2 (7 bases). Here the CDR3 reads CASSPKRGGGTGELFF. CDR3 coding DNA: TGCGCCAGCAGCCCAAAGAGGGGGGGCGGAACCGGGGAGCTGTTTTTT.